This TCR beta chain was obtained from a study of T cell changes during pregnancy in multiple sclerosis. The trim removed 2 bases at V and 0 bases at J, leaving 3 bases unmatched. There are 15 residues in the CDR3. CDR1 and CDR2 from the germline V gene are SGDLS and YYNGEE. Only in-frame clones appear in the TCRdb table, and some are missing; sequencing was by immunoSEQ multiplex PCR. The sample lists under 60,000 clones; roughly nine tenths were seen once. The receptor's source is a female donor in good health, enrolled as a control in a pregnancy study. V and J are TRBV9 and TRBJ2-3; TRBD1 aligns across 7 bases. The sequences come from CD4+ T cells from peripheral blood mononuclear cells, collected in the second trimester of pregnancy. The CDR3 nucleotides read TGTGCCAGCAGCGTTTACAGGGGTAGCACAGATACGCAGTATTTT. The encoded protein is CASSVYRGSTDTQYF.